Listed here are 7 T cell receptor beta chains from one sample, sequenced in a study of T cells after yellow fever vaccination. Each CDR3 protein gets one entry after TCRdb re-called the 5' RACE reads with MiXCR. The table shows 200,000 to 250,000 distinct CDR3 sequences, with about 3% occurring only once. This material consisted of CD4+ T cells sorted from PBMCs, taken 10 days after the yellow fever booster vaccination. These receptors originate from a man aged 18 to 30 who received the YFV17D yellow fever vaccine.

This clonotype was seen a handful of times. This chain uses TRBV7-3 with TRBJ2-5; D is unclear. The CDR3 consists of 16 residues. The V gene's germline CDR1 is SGHTA and CDR2 FQGTGA. V lost 2 bases and J lost 4, with 17 bases in between. CDR3 sequence (DNA): TGTGCCAGCAGCTTAGAGGCCGGCAACCTGGGAGAGACCCAGTACTTC. It specifies CASSLEAGNLGETQYF.

In its sample, this clonotype was seen many times. The rearrangement links TRBV6-5 to TRBJ2-1, with 9 nucleotides matching TRBD2. Losses at the gene ends were 0 bases for V and 4 bases for J; bases not matched to a gene: 7. CDR1 is MNHEY, CDR2 SVGAGI, per germline. CDR3 length: 17 residues. CDR3: CASSYSITSGLYNEQFF. The CDR3 bases are TGTGCCAGCAGTTACTCGATCACTAGCGGGTTATACAATGAGCAGTTCTTC.

In its sample, this clonotype was seen many times. This clone may be a read error of a much larger clone one base away. This sequence joins TRBV7-2 and TRBJ1-1; no definite D call. Germline-derived CDR1 and CDR2 are SGHTA and FQGNSA. This CDR3 has 13 amino acids. V was shortened by 2 bases and J by 2 bases, with 6 bases between the two germline ends. CDR3 amino acids: CASSLQANTEAFF. In DNA, the CDR3 is TGTGCCAGCAGCTTACAGGCAAACACTGAAGCTTTCTTT.

At least ten counts were recorded for this clonotype. This chain joins TRBV20-1 and TRBJ2-7, with TRBD2 identical over 10 bases. Germline trimming cut 3 bases from V and 2 bases from J; bases unmatched to any gene: 4. CDR1 and CDR2 from the germline V gene are DFQATT and SNEGSKA (reference sequence). This CDR3 region has 14 residues. Here the CDR3 reads CSARGLANTYEQYF. The CDR3 nucleotides read TGCAGTGCTAGGGGACTAGCGAATACCTACGAGCAGTACTTC.

This clonotype has more than one count but fewer than ten. The V and J genes are TRBV12-3 or TRBV12-4 and TRBJ1-5; D not resolved. CDR3 length equals 15 residues. V lost 2 bases and J 0 bases, leaving 8 bases between the germline ends. The DNA of the CDR3 is TGTGCCAGCAGTTTAAGACCCTATAGCAATCAGCCCCAGCATTTT. This gives the protein CASSLRPYSNQPQHF.

This clonotype was counted at least ten times. The chain links TRBV2 to TRBJ2-1; TRBD2 aligns across 8 bases. The junction had 13 bases not matched to a gene; V was cut back by 8 bases and J by 7 bases. The CDR3 is 15 residues long. Germline CDR1 and CDR2: SNHLY and FYNNEI. DNA for the CDR3: TGTGCCAGCGGCGGGGGGCGGGGGGACTCTAATGAGCAGTTCTTC. It encodes CASGGGRGDSNEQFF.

The gene calls are TRBV5-1 and TRBJ1-1, with D possibly matching TRBD1 (6 bases). Germline lookup yields CDR1 SGHRS and CDR2 YFSETQ. Trimming took 4 bases from V and 4 from J, leaving 14 bases between them. The CDR3 length is 14 residues. In DNA, the CDR3 is TGCGCCAGCAGCATCAGGGGAGTCGGCACTGAAGCTTTCTTT. Its translation is CASSIRGVGTEAFF.